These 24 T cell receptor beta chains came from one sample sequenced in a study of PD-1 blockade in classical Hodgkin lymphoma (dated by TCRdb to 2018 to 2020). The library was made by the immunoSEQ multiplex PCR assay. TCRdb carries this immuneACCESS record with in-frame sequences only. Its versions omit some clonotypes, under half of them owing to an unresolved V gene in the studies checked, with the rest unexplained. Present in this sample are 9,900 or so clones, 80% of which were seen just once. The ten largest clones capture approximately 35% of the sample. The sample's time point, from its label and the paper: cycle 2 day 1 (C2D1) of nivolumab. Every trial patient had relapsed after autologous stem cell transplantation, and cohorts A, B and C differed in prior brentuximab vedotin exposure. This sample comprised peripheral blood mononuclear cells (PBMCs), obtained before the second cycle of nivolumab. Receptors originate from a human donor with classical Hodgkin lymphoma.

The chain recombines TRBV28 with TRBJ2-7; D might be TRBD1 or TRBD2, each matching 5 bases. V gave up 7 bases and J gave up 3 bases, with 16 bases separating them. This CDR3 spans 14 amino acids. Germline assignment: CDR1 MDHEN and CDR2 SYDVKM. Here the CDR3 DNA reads TGTGCCAGCAACCTTCCCGGGGCGCACTACGAGCAGTACTTC. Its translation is CASNLPGAHYEQYF. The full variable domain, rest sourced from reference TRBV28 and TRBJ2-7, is DVKVTQSSRYLVKRTGEKVFLECVQDMDHENMFWYRQDPGLGLRLIYFSYDVKMKEKGDIPEGYSVSREKKERFSLILESASTNQTSMYLCASNLPGAHYEQYFGPGTRLTVT.

CDR3 nucleotides: TGTGCCAGCAGGAGAACGGACAGGGGAGATGGCTACACCTTC. It translates to CASRRTDRGDGYTF. This chain joins TRBV2 and TRBJ1-2; 9 bases are a match to TRBD1. V lost 6 bases and J lost 6; bases outside the gene matches: 8. Germline CDR1 SNHLY, CDR2 FYNNEI. The CDR3 runs to 14 residues.

CDR3 loop: CASSVAGGVGGTDTQYF. The CDR3 nucleotides read TGTGCCAGCAGCGTAGCGGGGGGAGTGGGTGGCACAGATACGCAGTATTTT. The chain combines TRBV9 with TRBJ2-3, with 7 nucleotides matching TRBD2. The CDR3 covers 17 residues. The trim removed 0 bases at V and 1 base at J, leaving 8 bases unmatched. The germline V gene encodes CDR1 SGDLS and CDR2 YYNGEE.

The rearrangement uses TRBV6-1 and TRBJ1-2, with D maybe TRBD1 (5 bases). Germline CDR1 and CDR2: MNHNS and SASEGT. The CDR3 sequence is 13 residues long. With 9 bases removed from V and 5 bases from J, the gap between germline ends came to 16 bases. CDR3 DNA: TGTGCCAGTAAAACCTCAGGGAGGTATGGCTACACCTTC. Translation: CASKTSGRYGYTF.

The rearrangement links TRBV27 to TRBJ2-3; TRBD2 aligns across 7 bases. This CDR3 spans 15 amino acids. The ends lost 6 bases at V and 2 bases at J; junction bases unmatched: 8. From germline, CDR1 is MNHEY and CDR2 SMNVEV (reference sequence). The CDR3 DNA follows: TGTGCCAGCAGGGATGGGAGGGCATTCACAGATACGCAGTATTTT. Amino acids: CASRDGRAFTDTQYF.

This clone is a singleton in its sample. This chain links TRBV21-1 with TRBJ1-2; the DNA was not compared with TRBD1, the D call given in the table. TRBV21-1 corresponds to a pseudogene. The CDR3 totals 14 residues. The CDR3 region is CASSPGNRGGGYTF. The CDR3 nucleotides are TGTGCCAGCTCCCCGGGGAACAGGGGAGGTGGCTACACCTTC.

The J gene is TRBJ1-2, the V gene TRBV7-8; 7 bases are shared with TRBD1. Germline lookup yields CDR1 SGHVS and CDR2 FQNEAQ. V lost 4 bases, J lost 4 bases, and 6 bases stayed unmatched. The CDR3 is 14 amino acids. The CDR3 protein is CASSSTRDSYGYTF. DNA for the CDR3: TGTGCCAGCAGCTCGACCCGGGACAGCTATGGCTACACCTTC.

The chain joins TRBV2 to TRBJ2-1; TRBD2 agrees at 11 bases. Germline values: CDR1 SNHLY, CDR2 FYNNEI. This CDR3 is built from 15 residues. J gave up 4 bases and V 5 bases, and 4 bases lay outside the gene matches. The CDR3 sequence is CASSLAGGSYNEQFF. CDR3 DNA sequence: TGTGCCAGCAGTTTAGCGGGAGGGAGTTACAATGAGCAGTTCTTC. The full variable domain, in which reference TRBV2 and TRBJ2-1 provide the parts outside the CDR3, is EPEVTQTPSHQVTQMGQEVILRCVPISNHLYFYWYRQILGQKVEFLVSFYNNEISEKSEIFDDQFSVERPDGSNFTLKIRSTKLEDSAMYFCASSLAGGSYNEQFFGPGTRLTVL.

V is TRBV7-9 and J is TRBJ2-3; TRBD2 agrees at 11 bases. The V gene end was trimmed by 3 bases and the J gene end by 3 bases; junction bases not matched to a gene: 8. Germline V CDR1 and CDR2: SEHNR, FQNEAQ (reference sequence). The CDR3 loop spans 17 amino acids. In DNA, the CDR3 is TGTGCCAGCAGCTTGTTGGCTAGCGGGAGGTGGACAGATACGCAGTATTTT. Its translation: CASSLLASGRWTDTQYF.

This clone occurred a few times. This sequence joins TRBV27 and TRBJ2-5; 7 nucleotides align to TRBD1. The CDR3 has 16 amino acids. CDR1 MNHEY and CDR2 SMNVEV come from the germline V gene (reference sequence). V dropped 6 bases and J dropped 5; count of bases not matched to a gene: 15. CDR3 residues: CASRSSNRGLQETQYF. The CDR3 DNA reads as TGTGCCAGCAGATCATCGAACAGGGGCCTCCAGGAGACCCAGTACTTC.

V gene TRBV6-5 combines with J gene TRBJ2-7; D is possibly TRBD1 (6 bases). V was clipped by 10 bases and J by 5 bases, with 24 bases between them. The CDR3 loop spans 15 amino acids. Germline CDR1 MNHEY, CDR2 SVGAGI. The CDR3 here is CATSRGKTGSHEQYF. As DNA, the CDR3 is TGTGCCACCTCCAGGGGAAAAACAGGGTCCCACGAGCAGTACTTC.

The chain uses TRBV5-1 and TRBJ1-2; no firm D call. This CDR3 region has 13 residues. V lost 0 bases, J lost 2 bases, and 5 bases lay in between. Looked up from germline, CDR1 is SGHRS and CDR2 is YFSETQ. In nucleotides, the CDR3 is TGCGCCAGCAGCTTGGTAGGAAACTATGGCTACACCTTC. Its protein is CASSLVGNYGYTF. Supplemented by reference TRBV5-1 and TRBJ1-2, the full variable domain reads KAGVTQTPRYLIKTRGQQVTLSCSPISGHRSVSWYQQTPGQGLQFLFEYFSETQRNKGNFPGRFSGRQFSNSRSEMNVSTLELGDSALYLCASSLVGNYGYTFGSGTRLTVV.

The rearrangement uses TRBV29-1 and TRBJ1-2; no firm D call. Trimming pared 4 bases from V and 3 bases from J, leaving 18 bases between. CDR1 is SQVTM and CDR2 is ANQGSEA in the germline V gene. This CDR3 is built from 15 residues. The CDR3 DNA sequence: TGCAGCGTTGGGCCACCCATACCCTCAGACTATGGCTACACCTTC. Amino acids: CSVGPPIPSDYGYTF.

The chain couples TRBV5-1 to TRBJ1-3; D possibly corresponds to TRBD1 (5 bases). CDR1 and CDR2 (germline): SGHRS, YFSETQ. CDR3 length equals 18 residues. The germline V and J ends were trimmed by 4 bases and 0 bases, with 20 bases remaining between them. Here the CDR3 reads CASSLKPGPADSGNTIYF. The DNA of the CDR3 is TGCGCCAGCAGCCTAAAACCGGGACCGGCGGACTCTGGAAACACCATATATTTT.

CDR3 sequence reads: CASSLRGDEQYF. The CDR3 DNA is TGCGCCAGCAGCTTGCGGGGGGACGAGCAGTACTTC. The chain links TRBV5-1 to TRBJ2-7; 7 nucleotides line up with TRBD2. The CDR3 sequence is 12 residues long. Germline CDR1 reads SGHRS; CDR2 reads YFSETQ. V shed 1 base and J 5 bases; nucleotides not matched to a gene: 0.

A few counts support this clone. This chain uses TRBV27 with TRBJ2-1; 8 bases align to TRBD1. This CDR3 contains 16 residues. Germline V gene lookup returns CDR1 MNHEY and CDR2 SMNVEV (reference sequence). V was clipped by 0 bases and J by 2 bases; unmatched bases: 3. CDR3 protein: CASSLSWTGTYNEQFF. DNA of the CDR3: TGTGCCAGCAGTTTATCCTGGACAGGGACCTACAATGAGCAGTTCTTC.

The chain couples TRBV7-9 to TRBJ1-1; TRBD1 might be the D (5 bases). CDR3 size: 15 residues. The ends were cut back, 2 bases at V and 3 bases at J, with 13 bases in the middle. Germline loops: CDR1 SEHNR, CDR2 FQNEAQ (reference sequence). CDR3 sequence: CASSLPQGGHTEAFF. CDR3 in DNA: TGTGCCAGCAGCTTACCGCAGGGAGGGCACACTGAAGCTTTCTTT.

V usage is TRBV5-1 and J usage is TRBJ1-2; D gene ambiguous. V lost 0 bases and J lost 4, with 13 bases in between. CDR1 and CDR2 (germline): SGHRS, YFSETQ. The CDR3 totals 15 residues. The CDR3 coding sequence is TGCGCCAGCAGCTTGGCGGCGGGAGAAGGCTATGGCTACACCTTC. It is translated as CASSLAAGEGYGYTF.

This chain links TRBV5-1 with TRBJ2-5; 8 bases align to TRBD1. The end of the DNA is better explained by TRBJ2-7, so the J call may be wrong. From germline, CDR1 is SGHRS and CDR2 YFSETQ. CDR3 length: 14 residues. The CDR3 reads CASSLSDRGHEQYF. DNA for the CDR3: TGCGCCAGCAGCTTGAGTGACAGGGGCCACGAGCAGTACTTC.

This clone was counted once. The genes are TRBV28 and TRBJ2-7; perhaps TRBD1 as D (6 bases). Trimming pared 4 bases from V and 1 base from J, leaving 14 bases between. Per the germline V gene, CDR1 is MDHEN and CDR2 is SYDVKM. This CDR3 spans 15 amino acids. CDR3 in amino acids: CASSSTGLTSYEQYF. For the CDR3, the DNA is TGTGCCAGCAGTTCAACAGGGTTGACTTCCTACGAGCAGTACTTC.

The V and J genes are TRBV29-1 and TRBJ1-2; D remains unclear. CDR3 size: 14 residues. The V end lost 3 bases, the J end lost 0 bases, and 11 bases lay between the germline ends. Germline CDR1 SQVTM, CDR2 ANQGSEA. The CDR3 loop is CSVEFPEANYGYTF. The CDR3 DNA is TGCAGCGTTGAGTTTCCAGAAGCTAACTATGGCTACACCTTC. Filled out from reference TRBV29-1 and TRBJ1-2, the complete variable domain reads SAVISQKPSRDICQRGTSLTIQCQVDSQVTMMFWYRQQPGQSLTLIATANQGSEATYESGFVIDKFPISRPNLTFSTLTVSNMSPEDSSIYLCSVEFPEANYGYTFGSGTRLTVV.

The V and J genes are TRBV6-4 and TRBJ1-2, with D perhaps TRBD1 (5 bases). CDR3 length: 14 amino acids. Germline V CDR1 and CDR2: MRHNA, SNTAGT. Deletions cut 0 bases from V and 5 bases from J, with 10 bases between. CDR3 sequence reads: CASSDSRGIYGYTF. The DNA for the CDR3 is TGTGCCAGCAGTGACTCGAGGGGAATTTATGGCTACACCTTC.

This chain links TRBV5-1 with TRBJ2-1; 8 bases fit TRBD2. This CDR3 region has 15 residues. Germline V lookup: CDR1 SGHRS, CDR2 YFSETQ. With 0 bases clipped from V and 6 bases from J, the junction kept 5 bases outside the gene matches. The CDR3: CASSLGSGALNEQFF. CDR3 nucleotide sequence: TGCGCCAGCAGCTTGGGTAGCGGGGCCCTCAATGAGCAGTTCTTC.

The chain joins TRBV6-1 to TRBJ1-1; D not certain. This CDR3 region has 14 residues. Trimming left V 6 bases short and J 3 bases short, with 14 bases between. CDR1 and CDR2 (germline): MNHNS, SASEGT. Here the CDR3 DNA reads TGTGCCAGCAGCATTTCAGGCCCCGACACTGAAGCTTTCTTT. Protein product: CASSISGPDTEAFF.